This TCR beta chain originates from a study of human T cells and chemical hapten exposure. Ten or more counts support this clonotype. Via MiXCR, TCRdb re-called the RACE reads, giving one row per CDR3 protein. The table has some 330,000 distinct CDR3 sequences, around 5.5% seen once. CDR3 length: 16 residues. Germline V CDR1 and CDR2: MNHEY, SMNVEV (reference sequence). V gave up 4 bases and J gave up 4 bases; unmatched junction bases: 11. As for time point: pre-sensitization, week 0. The treatment: therapeutic diphenylcyclopropenone sensitization with weekly scalp DPC. This TCR was sampled from a woman aged 18-29 years with alopecia areata. Some clones in this sample may be carry-over from other donors' samples. The chain joins TRBV27 to TRBJ2-3; TRBD1 matches 7 bases. The source material was whole blood, sampled in connection with sensitization to the hapten diphenylcyclopropenone (DPC). CDR3 nucleotides: TGTGCCAGCAGTTCCCAGACAGGGTTCATACCAGATACGCAGTATTTT. Protein sequence: CASSSQTGFIPDTQYF.